This entry lists 9 T cell receptor beta chains sequenced from one sample in a study of shared clonotypes between healthy human individuals. Profiled with immunoSEQ multiplex PCR; TCRdb holds only in-frame clones, not every one. This table has approximately 2,300,000 clones, 85% to 95% appearing once. Sequenced: naive CD4+ T cells from PBMCs. Subset denoted: CD45RA+ positively selected. The source of these receptors is a man between 18 and 29 years old in good health. Some clones in this sample may be carry-over from other donors' samples.

On this clone itself: Other DNA sequences in this sample translate to the same CDR3. The chain recombines TRBV30 with TRBJ2-7; D perhaps matches TRBD1 (5 bases). The germline CDR1 and CDR2 sequences are GTSNPN and SVGIG (reference sequence). Trimming left V 0 bases short and J 2 bases short, with 8 bases between. This CDR3 region has 13 residues. CDR3 nucleotides: TGTGCCTGGAGTGTAACAGGCACCTACGAGCAGTACTTC. This sequence encodes CAWSVTGTYEQYF.

The chain has TRBV10-1 and TRBJ2-3; possibly TRBD2 for D (5 bases). Germline V gene data show CDR1 as WNHNN and CDR2 as SYGVQD (reference sequence). The CDR3 has 14 amino acids. V dropped 5 bases and J dropped 2 bases, with 11 bases sitting between them. CDR3 protein: CASSSSRHTDTQYF. The DNA of the CDR3 is TGCGCCAGCAGTTCTAGCCGCCACACAGATACGCAGTATTTT.

This clone was detected only once. CDR3 sequence (DNA): TGCGCCAGCAGTGCTAGCGGTCCCTACGAGCAGTACTTC. Protein: CASSASGPYEQYF. This chain connects TRBV10-1 to TRBJ2-7, with TRBD2 identical over 7 bases. The CDR3 is 13 residues long. The junction had 2 bases not matched to a gene; V was cut back by 4 bases and J by 2 bases. Germline V gene data show CDR1 as WNHNN and CDR2 as SYGVQD (reference sequence).

This clone was observed once. CDR3 coding DNA: TGTGCCAGCAGTTACTCTGGTGGGTTCCAGCCCCAGCATTTT. Encoded protein: CASSYSGGFQPQHF. V and J are TRBV6-6 and TRBJ1-5; D is ambiguous. CDR1 MNHNY and CDR2 SVGAGI come from the germline V gene (reference sequence). The CDR3 consists of 14 residues. With 0 bases removed from V and 7 bases from J, the gap between germline ends came to 10 bases.

V and J are TRBV6-6 and TRBJ2-1; D gene uncertain. The CDR3 runs 13 residues. The ends were cut back, 3 bases at V and 9 bases at J, with 12 bases in the middle. The germline V gene encodes CDR1 MNHNY and CDR2 SVGAGI (reference sequence). In DNA form, the CDR3 reads TGTGCCAGCAGTTATAGTCAGTACGGTGAGCAGTTCTTC. Amino acids: CASSYSQYGEQFF.

The chain recombines TRBV2 with TRBJ2-2; D gene uncertain. Germline V gives CDR1 SNHLY, CDR2 FYNNEI. The germline V and J ends were trimmed by 8 bases and 4 bases, with 17 bases remaining between them. CDR3 length: 15 amino acids. CDR3 nucleotides: TGTGCCAGCCGGACCCAGGTTCGCGGCACCGGGGAGCTGTTTTTT. Translation: CASRTQVRGTGELFF.

The chain recombines TRBV18 with TRBJ2-3; TRBD2 aligns across 11 bases. There are 16 residues in the CDR3. Looked up from germline, CDR1 is KGHSH and CDR2 is LQKENI. V was pared by 3 bases and J by 2 bases, with 4 bases of the junction left unmatched. CDR3 loop: CASSPTSGETTDTQYF. CDR3 nucleotides: TGTGCCAGCTCACCGACTAGCGGGGAAACCACAGATACGCAGTATTTT.

The chain links TRBV7-2 to TRBJ2-2; no clear D gene. The CDR3 totals 17 residues. Trimming removed 2 bases at V and 1 base at J, with 14 bases between. The germline gives CDR1 SGHTA, CDR2 FQGNSA. The chain's CDR3 is CASSLRVQRVNTGELFF. DNA for the CDR3: TGTGCCAGCAGCTTAAGGGTCCAGCGAGTGAACACCGGGGAGCTGTTTTTT.

The chain has TRBV5-1 and TRBJ2-4, with TRBD2 matching over 8 bases. The CDR3 length is 16 residues. Germline CDR1 is SGHRS and CDR2 is YFSETQ. With 4 bases clipped from V and 0 bases from J, the junction kept 6 bases outside the gene matches. The CDR3 loop is CASSDRTSLAKNIQYF. The CDR3 coding sequence is TGCGCCAGCAGCGACCGGACTAGCCTAGCCAAAAACATTCAGTACTTC.